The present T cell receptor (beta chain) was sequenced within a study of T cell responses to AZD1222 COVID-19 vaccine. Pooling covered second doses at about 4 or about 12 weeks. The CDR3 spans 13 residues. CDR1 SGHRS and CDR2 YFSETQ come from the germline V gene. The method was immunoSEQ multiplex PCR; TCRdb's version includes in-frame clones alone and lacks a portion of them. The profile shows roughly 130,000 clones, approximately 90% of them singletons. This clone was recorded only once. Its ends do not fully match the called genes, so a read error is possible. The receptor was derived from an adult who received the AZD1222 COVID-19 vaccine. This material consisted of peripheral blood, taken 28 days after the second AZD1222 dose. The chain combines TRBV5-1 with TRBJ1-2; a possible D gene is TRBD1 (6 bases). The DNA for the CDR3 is TGCGCCAGCAGCCCCGGACAGAACTTTGGCTACACCTTC. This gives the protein CASSPGQNFGYTF. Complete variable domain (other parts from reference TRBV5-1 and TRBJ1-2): KAGVTQTPRYLIKTRGQQVTLSCSPISGHRSVSWYQQTPGQGLQFLFEYFSETQRNKGNFPGRFSGRQFSNSRSEMNVSTLELGDSALYLCASSPGQNFGYTFGSGTRLTVV.